The source of this T cell receptor beta chain is a study of radiotherapy plus CTLA-4 blockade in lung cancer (dated by TCRdb to about 2018). Turning to the overall study: Among the enrolled patients, roughly 19% had an objective response, and 31% reached disease control. Findings and caveats that apply to the study as a whole: The strongest predictors of response were reported to be early dynamic shifts in blood T cell clones along with a rise in serum interferon-beta following radiation. After treatment with radiotherapy and ipilimumab, TCR clones that originated in tumors expanded in peripheral blood.

Focal radiation therapy combined with CTLA-4 blockade (ipilimumab) was tested in patients with chemo-refractory metastatic non-small-cell lung cancer. Library construction relied on the immunoSEQ multiplex PCR assay. TCRdb provides this immuneACCESS table in a form limited to in-frame rearrangements. Some clones are lacking; in checked studies, under half of them reflect an unresolved V gene, and why the rest are absent is not known. The sample table holds over 80,000 clones, of which around 87% were seen once. The ten largest clones represent approximately 15% of the sample. Of note for this clone: There is no known antigen for this receptor. Per-nucleotide qualities are absent, and no much larger clonotype sits a single base away.

The TCR sequence derives from a human donor with non-small cell lung cancer that progressed on radiotherapy plus ipilimumab. Sequenced material: peripheral blood, taken from a patient treated with radiotherapy plus ipilimumab.

The nucleotide sequence reads as follows: TGTGCCAGCTCACCAATGGGTTCTGGAAACACCATATATTTT. This gives the protein CASSPMGSGNTIYF. The rearrangement joined TRBV18 to TRBJ1-3; no D gene is confidently identified. Trimming removed 2 bases from V and 1 base from J, leaving 6 bases between the germline ends. The germline V gene supplies CDR1 KGHSH and CDR2 LQKENI. From cysteine to phenylalanine, the CDR3 is 14 amino acids long. The sequence is cut down to CDR3 DNA, 42 bases in frame from base 1. Extended through the reference TRBV18 and TRBJ1-3 proteins, this CDR3 yields the full variable domain: NAGVMQNPRHLVRRRGQEARLRCSPMKGHSHVYWYRQLPEEGLKFMVYLQKENIIDESGMPKERFSAEFPKEGPSILRIQQVVRGDSAAYFCASSPMGSGNTIYFGEGSWLTVV.